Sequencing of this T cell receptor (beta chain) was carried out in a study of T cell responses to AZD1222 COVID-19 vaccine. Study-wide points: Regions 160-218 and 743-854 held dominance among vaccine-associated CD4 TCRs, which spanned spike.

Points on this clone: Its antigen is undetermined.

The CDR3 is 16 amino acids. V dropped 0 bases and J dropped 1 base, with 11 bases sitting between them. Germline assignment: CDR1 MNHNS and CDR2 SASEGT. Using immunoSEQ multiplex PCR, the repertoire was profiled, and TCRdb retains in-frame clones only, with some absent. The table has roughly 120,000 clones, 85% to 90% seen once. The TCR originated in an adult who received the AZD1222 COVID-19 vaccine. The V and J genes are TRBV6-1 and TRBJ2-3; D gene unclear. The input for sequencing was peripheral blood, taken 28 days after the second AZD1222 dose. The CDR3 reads CASSEAGGGGTDTQYF. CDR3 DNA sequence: TGTGCCAGCAGTGAAGCGGGTGGCGGCGGCACAGATACGCAGTATTTT.